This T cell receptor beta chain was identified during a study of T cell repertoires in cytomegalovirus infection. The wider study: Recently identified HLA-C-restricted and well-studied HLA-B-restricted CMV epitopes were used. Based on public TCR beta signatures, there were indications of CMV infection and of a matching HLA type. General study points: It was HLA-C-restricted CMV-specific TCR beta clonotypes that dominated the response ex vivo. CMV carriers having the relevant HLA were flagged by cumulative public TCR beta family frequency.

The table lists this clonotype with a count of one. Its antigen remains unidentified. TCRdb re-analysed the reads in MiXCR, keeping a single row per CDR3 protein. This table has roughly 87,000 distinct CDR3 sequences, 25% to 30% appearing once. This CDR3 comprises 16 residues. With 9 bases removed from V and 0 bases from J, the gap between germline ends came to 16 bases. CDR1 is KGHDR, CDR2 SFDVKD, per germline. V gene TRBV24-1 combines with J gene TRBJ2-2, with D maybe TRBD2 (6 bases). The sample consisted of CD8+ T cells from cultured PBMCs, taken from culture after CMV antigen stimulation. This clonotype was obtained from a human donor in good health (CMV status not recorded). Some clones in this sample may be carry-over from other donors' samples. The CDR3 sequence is CATRVPTGANTGELFF. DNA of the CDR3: TGTGCCACCCGAGTCCCTACGGGGGCGAACACCGGGGAGCTGTTTTTT.